Following are 21 T cell receptor beta chains from one sample sequenced in a study of CD8 T cells in Susac syndrome. An input of about 0.45 to 1 ug of RNA was subjected to reverse transcription using random hexamers. Each CDR3 protein gets one entry after TCRdb re-called the immunoSEQ multiplex PCR reads with MiXCR. The table records approximately 160,000 distinct CDR3 sequences, 95% to 97% of them present only once. Sequencing input: CD4+ T cells from PBMCs. The source is a human donor with Susac syndrome.

V gene TRBV6-5 combines with J gene TRBJ1-2, with a tentative D call TRBD1 (5 bases). The germline gives CDR1 MNHEY, CDR2 SVGAGI. The V gene lost 6 bases and the J gene lost 8 bases, with 16 bases spanning the gap. The CDR3 has 13 residues. As DNA, the CDR3 is TGTGCCAGCAGACGACAGTCGTCCGGGGGCTACACCTTC. Its translation: CASRRQSSGGYTF.

The genes are TRBV29-1 and TRBJ2-2; D unclear. The germline V gene encodes CDR1 SQVTM and CDR2 ANQGSEA. V shed 1 base and J shed 7 bases, with 10 bases lying between them. The CDR3 length is 13 residues. The CDR3 loop reads CSVEVQMGGELFF. CDR3 bases: TGCAGCGTTGAAGTCCAGATGGGCGGGGAGCTGTTTTTT.

The chain is built from TRBV29-1 and TRBJ2-2; 14 nucleotides align to TRBD2. The ends lost 6 bases at V and 9 bases at J; junction bases unmatched: 6. Germline loops: CDR1 SQVTM, CDR2 ANQGSEA. The CDR3 is made up of 14 amino acids. The CDR3: CSVGTSGSFWELFF. In DNA form, the CDR3 reads TGCAGCGTGGGGACTAGCGGGAGTTTCTGGGAGCTGTTTTTT.

The chain joins TRBV4-3 to TRBJ2-7; weak D call: TRBD1 (5 bases). V was clipped by 0 bases and J by 1 base, with 7 bases between them. CDR1 is LGHNA and CDR2 is YSLEER in the germline V gene. This CDR3 has 14 residues. The DNA for the CDR3 is TGCGCCAGCAGCCAAGAGACAGCTTCCTACGAGCAGTACGTC. Translation gives CASSQETASYEQYV.

The rearrangement uses TRBV25-1 and TRBJ2-1; 11 nucleotides match TRBD2. The CDR3 has 14 amino acids. V was pared by 6 bases and J by 5 bases, with 3 bases of the junction left unmatched. The germline gives CDR1 MGHDK, CDR2 SYGVNS. As DNA, the CDR3 is TGTGCCAGCAGCGAGACTAGCGGGAACAATGAGCAGTTCTTC. It is translated as CASSETSGNNEQFF.

The chain recombines TRBV29-1 with TRBJ2-2; D uncertain. V shed 4 bases and J shed 5 bases, with 14 bases lying between them. The CDR3 spans 14 residues. Germline V CDR1 and CDR2: SQVTM, ANQGSEA. The CDR3 region has the DNA TGCAGCGTTGGATTCGTGGTAGGGACCGGGGAGCTGTTTTTT. Its translation: CSVGFVVGTGELFF.

CDR3: CASSYGAGYEQYF. Here the CDR3 DNA reads TGTGCCAGCAGTTACGGGGCGGGCTACGAGCAGTACTTC. The V gene is TRBV6-6, the J gene TRBJ2-7, with D perhaps matching TRBD1 or TRBD2 (5 bases each). CDR3 size: 13 residues. The V end lost 2 bases, the J end lost 3 bases, and 8 bases lay between the germline ends. Germline assignment: CDR1 MNHNY and CDR2 SVGAGI (reference sequence).

The V gene is TRBV28, the J gene TRBJ2-2; 7 bases map to TRBD1. This CDR3 spans 16 amino acids. The trim removed 5 bases at V and 4 bases at J, leaving 10 bases unmatched. In germline, CDR1 is MDHEN, CDR2 SYDVKM. CDR3 protein: CASSDHSRGITGELFF. The CDR3 DNA reads as TGTGCCAGCAGTGATCACAGCAGGGGGATCACCGGGGAGCTGTTTTTT.

The rearrangement links TRBV12-3 or TRBV12-4 to TRBJ1-5, with 8 bases matching TRBD1. With 3 bases clipped from V and 0 bases from J, the junction kept 10 bases outside the gene matches. The length of the CDR3 is 18 residues. CDR3: CASSLARGPGHSNQPQHF. CDR3 bases: TGTGCCAGCAGTTTGGCCAGGGGGCCGGGGCATAGCAATCAGCCCCAGCATTTT.

The chain carries TRBV10-3 and TRBJ2-7; TRBD1 aligns across 9 bases. Germline CDR1 and CDR2: ENHRY and SYGVKD. The CDR3 consists of 12 residues. Trimming removed 11 bases from V and 5 bases from J; junction bases left unmatched: 7. The CDR3 nucleotides are TGTGCCTCCCGGGACAGGGCTGACGAGCAGTACGTC. This codes for CASRDRADEQYV.

This chain connects TRBV5-6 to TRBJ2-5, with D unresolved. Germline loops: CDR1 SGHDT, CDR2 YYEEEE. Deletions cut 9 bases from V and 0 bases from J, with 12 bases between. This CDR3 has 13 residues. The DNA of the CDR3 is TGTGCCACCCGGGTGAGGTACCAAGAGACCCAGTACTTC. Protein product: CATRVRYQETQYF.

This sequence joins TRBV28 and TRBJ2-7; D might be TRBD1 (6 bases). This CDR3 spans 14 amino acids. V lost 5 bases and J lost 3, with 14 bases in between. CDR1 is MDHEN, CDR2 SYDVKM, per germline. CDR3 in amino acids: CASSLSGQFYEQYF. Here the CDR3 DNA reads TGTGCCAGCAGTCTCTCCGGACAGTTCTACGAGCAGTACTTC.

This clonotype was observed once. This chain joins TRBV6-1 and TRBJ1-5; D gene uncertain. Germline CDR1 is MNHNS and CDR2 is SASEGT. The CDR3 totals 13 residues. With 3 bases removed from V and 4 bases from J, the gap between germline ends came to 7 bases. The CDR3 DNA reads TGTGCCAGCAGTGATGCAGGTAATCAGCCCCAGCATTTT. Amino acids: CASSDAGNQPQHF.

The chain couples TRBV12-3 or TRBV12-4 to TRBJ1-2, with D uncertain. CDR3 length equals 13 residues. V was cut by 3 bases and J by 8 bases, with 13 bases left in between. The CDR3 is CASSFYVREGYTF. CDR3 in DNA: TGTGCCAGCAGTTTTTATGTGAGGGAGGGCTACACCTTC.

The chain employs TRBV27 and TRBJ2-1; 15 bases agree with TRBD2. The V and J ends lost 6 bases and 8 bases, in that order; junction bases with no gene match: 2. CDR1 is MNHEY, CDR2 SMNVEV, per germline (reference sequence). CDR3 size: 14 residues. CDR3 sequence (DNA): TGTGCCAGCAGCGGACTAGCGGGAGGGGATGAGCAGTTCTTC. Its translation is CASSGLAGGDEQFF.

This sequence joins TRBV6-5 and TRBJ2-7, with unresolved D. Germline loops: CDR1 MNHEY, CDR2 SVGAGI. CDR3 length equals 15 residues. Trimming cost V 6 bases and J 2 bases, with 17 bases left between them. The CDR3, as DNA: TGTGCCAGCAGCCCCGGGTCAGAAGCCACCTACGAGCAGTACTTC. Translated: CASSPGSEATYEQYF.

About this clonotype itself: An end of the junction differs from the germline gene, which may be a read error. This chain joins TRBV5-1 and TRBJ2-5, with D perhaps matching TRBD1 or TRBD2 (5 bases each). Germline CDR1 and CDR2: SGHRS and YFSETQ. This CDR3 spans 12 amino acids. The CDR3 loop is CASSLGEETQYF. The DNA of the CDR3 is TGTGCCAGCAGTTTGGGGGAAGAGACCCAGTACTTC.

The chain combines TRBV3-1 with TRBJ2-7, with D perhaps matching TRBD2 (6 bases). Trimming pared 4 bases from V and 6 bases from J, leaving 13 bases between. The CDR3 is 13 residues long. The germline V gene encodes CDR1 LGHDT and CDR2 YNNKEL (reference sequence). DNA of the CDR3: TGTGCCAGCAGCCGCCGACTAGTGGGCGAGCAGTACTTC. Protein product: CASSRRLVGEQYF.

The gene calls are TRBV29-1 and TRBJ1-5, with D perhaps TRBD1 (6 bases). The CDR3 is made up of 13 amino acids. From germline, CDR1 is SQVTM and CDR2 ANQGSEA. The V and J ends lost 5 bases and 9 bases respectively, with 17 bases between them. This CDR3 reads CSVSTGALRPQHF. The CDR3 nucleotides are TGCAGCGTTTCGACAGGAGCCCTTCGGCCCCAGCATTTT.

J is TRBJ1-2 and V is TRBV12-3 or TRBV12-4; 7 nucleotides match TRBD1. V was pared by 5 bases and J by 5 bases, with 8 bases of the junction left unmatched. This CDR3 is built from 14 residues. Here the CDR3 DNA reads TGTGCCAGCAGTCGACAGGGAGCCTTGTATGGCTACACCTTC. Protein: CASSRQGALYGYTF.

This sequence joins TRBV5-1 and TRBJ2-5; D unresolved. Germline V lookup: CDR1 SGHRS, CDR2 YFSETQ. V was trimmed by 0 bases and J by 5 bases, leaving 11 bases between them. This CDR3 spans 14 amino acids. The CDR3 DNA follows: TGCGCCAGCAGCTTGGTAGCACTCGGTGAGACCCAGTACTTC. Its protein product is CASSLVALGETQYF. The variable domain in full, with the rest retrieved from reference TRBV5-1 and TRBJ2-5, is KAGVTQTPRYLIKTRGQQVTLSCSPISGHRSVSWYQQTPGQGLQFLFEYFSETQRNKGNFPGRFSGRQFSNSRSEMNVSTLELGDSALYLCASSLVALGETQYFGPGTRLLVL.